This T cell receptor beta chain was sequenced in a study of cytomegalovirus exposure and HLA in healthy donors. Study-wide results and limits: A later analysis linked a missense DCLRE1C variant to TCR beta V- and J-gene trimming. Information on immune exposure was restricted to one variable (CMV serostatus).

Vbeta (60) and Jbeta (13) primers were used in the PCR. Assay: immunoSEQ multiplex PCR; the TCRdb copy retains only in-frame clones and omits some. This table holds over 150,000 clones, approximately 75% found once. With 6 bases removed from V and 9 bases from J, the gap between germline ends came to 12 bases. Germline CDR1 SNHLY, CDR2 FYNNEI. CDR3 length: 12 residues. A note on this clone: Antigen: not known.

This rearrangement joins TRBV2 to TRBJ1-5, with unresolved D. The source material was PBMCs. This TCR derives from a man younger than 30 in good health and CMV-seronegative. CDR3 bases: TGTGCCAGCAGCGATACTGTGAGGCCCCAGCATTTT. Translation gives CASSDTVRPQHF.